This T cell receptor beta chain was documented in a study of cytomegalovirus exposure and HLA in healthy donors. Sequencing was performed with immunoSEQ multiplex PCR; in TCRdb, only in-frame clones are kept and a portion is missing. The table has over 200,000 clones, about 86% seen once; the top ten hold 2.9%. Germline-derived CDR1 and CDR2 are SGHAT and FQNNGV. J was trimmed by 0 bases and V by 7 bases; bases with no gene match: 3. The CDR3 covers 15 residues. The sequenced sample was PBMCs. The chain joins TRBV11-2 to TRBJ2-2; 9 bases fit TRBD1. This receptor was taken from a woman between 18 and 29 years old in good health and CMV-seronegative. This chain's CDR3 is CASTDRGSNTGELFF. The CDR3 DNA reads TGTGCCAGCACCGACAGGGGGTCGAACACCGGGGAGCTGTTTTTT.